Below are 28 T cell receptor beta chains sequenced from a single sample in a study of technical replicates of blood from a few donors. Assay: immunoSEQ multiplex PCR; the TCRdb copy retains only in-frame clones and omits some. The table has about 83,000 clones, about 92% seen once. Sequencing was done on a sample of T cells isolated from PBMCs. The source of these receptors is a human donor in good health.

The chain carries TRBV5-8 and TRBJ2-1; maybe TRBD1 (6 bases). The CDR3 sequence is 12 residues long. Germline CDR1 reads SGHTS; CDR2 reads YDEGEE. V shed 9 bases and J shed 4 bases, with 11 bases lying between them. The CDR3 is CAMDSIYNEQFF. For the CDR3, the DNA is TGTGCCATGGACAGTATATACAATGAGCAGTTCTTC.

The chain is built from TRBV2 and TRBJ1-4, with TRBD1 as a possible D gene (6 bases). CDR1 and CDR2 (germline): SNHLY, FYNNEI. V shed 6 bases and J shed 4 bases, with 15 bases lying between them. CDR3 size: 15 residues. In DNA, the CDR3 is TGTGCCAGCAGGAGCCGTACAGGGATTAATGAAAAACTGTTTTTT. It specifies CASRSRTGINEKLFF.

The J gene is TRBJ2-2, the V gene TRBV28, with D perhaps matching TRBD1 (6 bases). This CDR3 spans 15 amino acids. Germline CDR1 MDHEN, CDR2 SYDVKM. V gave up 6 bases and J gave up 0 bases, with 11 bases separating them. CDR3 residues: CASRPGQANTGELFF. In nucleotides, the CDR3 is TGTGCCAGCAGGCCGGGACAAGCGAACACCGGGGAGCTGTTTTTT. Full variable domain (remainder filled in from reference TRBV28 and TRBJ2-2): DVKVTQSSRYLVKRTGEKVFLECVQDMDHENMFWYRQDPGLGLRLIYFSYDVKMKEKGDIPEGYSVSREKKERFSLILESASTNQTSMYLCASRPGQANTGELFFGEGSRLTVL.

This sequence joins TRBV4-1 and TRBJ2-5; TRBD1 matches at 7 bases. This CDR3 contains 14 residues. J lost 0 bases, V lost 5 bases, and 3 bases had no gene match. The germline V gene encodes CDR1 MGHRA and CDR2 YSYEKL. CDR3 in amino acids: CASSLTGNQETQYF. The DNA of the CDR3 is TGCGCCAGCAGCTTGACAGGGAACCAAGAGACCCAGTACTTC.

The chain carries TRBV4-1 and TRBJ1-1; maybe TRBD1 (5 bases). The length of the CDR3 is 16 residues. V was cut by 3 bases and J by 0 bases, with 14 bases left in between. CDR1 and CDR2 (germline): MGHRA, YSYEKL. CDR3 bases: TGCGCCAGCAGCCACTGGGCAGGGATCATGAACACTGAAGCTTTCTTT. This codes for CASSHWAGIMNTEAFF.

The chain's CDR3 is CATSSTPSTDTQYF. The CDR3 DNA is TGTGCCACCAGCTCGACACCGAGCACAGATACGCAGTATTTT. The chain employs TRBV15 and TRBJ2-3; D ambiguous. Germline V gene lookup returns CDR1 LNHNV and CDR2 YYDKDF (reference sequence). Trimming cost V 5 bases and J 0 bases, with 9 bases left between them. The CDR3 covers 14 residues.

The CDR3 reads CASSYGEPPYNEQFF. The CDR3 bases are TGTGCCAGCAGCTACGGGGAGCCACCCTACAATGAGCAGTTCTTC. The rearrangement uses TRBV6-5 and TRBJ2-1, with D perhaps matching TRBD2 (5 bases). Germline V gene data show CDR1 as MNHEY and CDR2 as SVGAGI. The germline V and J ends were trimmed by 6 bases and 2 bases, with 14 bases remaining between them. The CDR3 covers 15 residues.

The V call is TRBV13, the J call TRBJ2-2, with D unclear. With 4 bases removed from V and 4 bases from J, the gap between germline ends came to 13 bases. Germline V gene lookup returns CDR1 PRHDT and CDR2 FYEKMQ (reference sequence). CDR3 length equals 15 residues. The chain's CDR3 is CASSSFRNATGELFF. The DNA for the CDR3 is TGTGCCAGCAGCTCATTTAGAAATGCCACCGGGGAGCTGTTTTTT.

The CDR3 reads CASRGTGVGYYGYTF. CDR3 nucleotide sequence: TGTGCCAGCAGGGGGACAGGGGTAGGGTACTATGGCTACACCTTC. The rearrangement uses TRBV6-5 and TRBJ1-2, with 10 bases matching TRBD1. J gave up 3 bases and V 6 bases, and 7 bases lay outside the gene matches. The CDR3 covers 15 residues. Germline V gives CDR1 MNHEY, CDR2 SVGAGI.

The chain carries TRBV30 and TRBJ2-3; D may be TRBD1 (5 bases). The V end lost 0 bases, the J end lost 6 bases, and 19 bases lay between the germline ends. Germline lookup yields CDR1 GTSNPN and CDR2 SVGIG (reference sequence). The CDR3 is 16 residues long. CDR3: CAWSVTRASQGDTQYF. DNA of the CDR3: TGTGCCTGGAGTGTTACTCGGGCTTCCCAGGGCGATACGCAGTATTTT.

The chain links TRBV7-6 to TRBJ2-1; possible D gene TRBD1, 5 bases. The CDR3 runs 15 residues. Trimming stripped 5 bases from V and 0 bases from J, with 11 bases between. The germline V gene encodes CDR1 SGHVS and CDR2 FNYEAQ. The CDR3 DNA sequence: TGTGCCAGCAGCCCCGACAGTAGCTCCTACAATGAGCAGTTCTTC. Protein product: CASSPDSSSYNEQFF.

This chain joins TRBV7-9 and TRBJ1-2; D not certain. Germline loops: CDR1 SEHNR, CDR2 FQNEAQ (reference sequence). The CDR3 loop spans 11 amino acids. Deletions cut 5 bases from V and 3 bases from J, with 4 bases between. CDR3 bases: TGTGCCAGCAGCCCAGACTATGGCTACACCTTC. It specifies CASSPDYGYTF.

This sequence joins TRBV30 and TRBJ1-1, with D unresolved. The CDR3 covers 15 residues. The V gene's germline CDR1 is GTSNPN and CDR2 SVGIG (reference sequence). Trimming cost V 4 bases and J 0 bases, with 15 bases left between them. The CDR3 spells CAWTPPPGLNTEAFF. The DNA of the CDR3 is TGTGCCTGGACCCCCCCGCCAGGCTTGAACACTGAAGCTTTCTTT.

The chain combines TRBV25-1 with TRBJ2-7; TRBD1 matches at 7 bases. V shed 4 bases, J shed 2 bases, and the junction held 5 bases outside the gene matches. This CDR3 spans 14 amino acids. Per the germline V gene, CDR1 is MGHDK and CDR2 is SYGVNS. In DNA form, the CDR3 reads TGTGCCAGCAGTGGACTTACAGGGGCCTACGAGCAGTACTTC. This encodes CASSGLTGAYEQYF.

This chain uses TRBV2 with TRBJ2-7; D is ambiguous. Germline CDR1 is SNHLY and CDR2 is FYNNEI. The CDR3 consists of 13 residues. Trimming stripped 6 bases from V and 5 bases from J, with 14 bases between. In DNA, the CDR3 is TGTGCCAGCAGACGCCTCCAACGGGACGAGCAGTACTTC. Its protein product is CASRRLQRDEQYF.

The chain recombines TRBV30 with TRBJ1-2; 9 nucleotides match TRBD1. The CDR3 has 13 amino acids. The trim removed 4 bases at V and 7 bases at J, leaving 7 bases unmatched. The germline V gene has CDR1 GTSNPN and CDR2 SVGIG (reference sequence). The CDR3 loop is CAWTLDRGGGYTF. CDR3 nucleotides: TGTGCCTGGACCTTGGACAGGGGTGGTGGCTACACCTTC. Drawing the rest from reference TRBV30 and TRBJ1-2, the complete variable domain is SQTIHQWPATLVQPVGSPLSLECTVEGTSNPNLYWYRQAAGRGLQLLFYSVGIGQISSEVPQNLSASRPQDRQFILSSKKLLLSDSGFYLCAWTLDRGGGYTFGSGTRLTVV.

J is TRBJ2-5 and V is TRBV10-1, with TRBD2 matching over 10 bases. With 3 bases clipped from V and 0 bases from J, the junction kept 4 bases outside the gene matches. Germline-derived CDR1 and CDR2 are WNHNN and SYGVQD (reference sequence). The CDR3 consists of 16 residues. CDR3 DNA sequence: TGCGCCAGCAGTGACTACGGACTAGCGGACCAAGAGACCCAGTACTTC. As protein: CASSDYGLADQETQYF.

The chain combines TRBV30 with TRBJ1-6, with TRBD1 identical over 9 bases. The V segment lost 0 bases and the J segment 9 bases; nucleotides outside the gene matches: 3. The CDR3 is 14 amino acids. The germline V gene has CDR1 GTSNPN and CDR2 SVGIG (reference sequence). Here the CDR3 reads CAWSVQGASSPLHF. Written as DNA, the CDR3 is TGTGCCTGGAGTGTACAGGGGGCGAGTTCACCCCTCCACTTT.

The gene calls are TRBV5-1 and TRBJ2-2, with a tentative D call TRBD2 (7 bases). CDR1 SGHRS and CDR2 YFSETQ come from the germline V gene. The V and J ends lost 10 bases and 6 bases respectively, with 19 bases between them. The CDR3 spans 14 residues. The CDR3 DNA sequence: TGCGCCTGCGCACGGGGGGCCGTCTCCGGGGAGCTGTTTTTT. Its protein product is CACARGAVSGELFF.

This clone came up once. The chain has TRBV5-1 and TRBJ2-2; D not certain. This CDR3 region has 13 residues. V gave up 0 bases and J gave up 7 bases, with 7 bases separating them. Per germline, CDR1 SGHRS and CDR2 YFSETQ. The CDR3 loop is CASSLDRGGELFF. The CDR3 DNA reads as TGCGCCAGCAGCTTGGATCGCGGCGGGGAGCTGTTTTTT.

This rearrangement joins TRBV30 to TRBJ1-5; no definite D call. This CDR3 has 14 residues. The ends were cut back, 2 bases at V and 0 bases at J, with 8 bases in the middle. Germline CDR1 and CDR2: GTSNPN and SVGIG (reference sequence). For the CDR3, the DNA is TGTGCCTGGAGTAGAGGGAATAGCAATCAGCCCCAGCATTTT. Residues: CAWSRGNSNQPQHF.

In DNA, the CDR3 is TGTGCCAGCAGTTCGCGGGGGGAGAAGACCCAGTACTTC. Translation: CASSSRGEKTQYF. The chain couples TRBV6-5 to TRBJ2-5; 8 bases are shared with TRBD2. Unmatched junction bases numbered 4, after V lost 4 bases and J lost 6 bases. Germline-derived CDR1 and CDR2 are MNHEY and SVGAGI. The CDR3 loop spans 13 amino acids.

This rearrangement joins TRBV13 to TRBJ2-1; no reliable D call. This CDR3 region has 13 residues. The germline V gene has CDR1 PRHDT and CDR2 FYEKMQ (reference sequence). Trimming took 5 bases from V and 4 from J, leaving 9 bases between them. The CDR3 loop reads CASSVTRYNEQFF. The DNA for the CDR3 is TGTGCCAGCAGCGTGACTCGTTACAATGAGCAGTTCTTC.

This clone was seen just once. This chain uses TRBV5-1 with TRBJ1-6, with TRBD1 identical over 10 bases. After removal of 0 bases from V and 0 bases from J, the junction contained 0 bases not matched to a gene. The CDR3 has 17 residues. The germline V gene has CDR1 SGHRS and CDR2 YFSETQ. The CDR3 DNA sequence: TGCGCCAGCAGCTTGGGGGACAGGGGCTCCTATAATTCACCCCTCCACTTT. This translates into CASSLGDRGSYNSPLHF.

The chain uses TRBV19 and TRBJ2-6, with unresolved D. Trimming left V 4 bases short and J 2 bases short, with 9 bases between. Germline CDR1 and CDR2: LNHDA and SQIVND (reference sequence). The CDR3 sequence is 15 residues long. CDR3 region: CASSNRLTGANVLTF. The DNA of the CDR3 is TGTGCCAGTAGTAACCGACTCACTGGGGCCAACGTCCTGACTTTC. Full variable domain (missing parts from reference TRBV19 and TRBJ2-6): DGGITQSPKYLFRKEGQNVTLSCEQNLNHDAMYWYRQDPGQGLRLIYYSQIVNDFQKGDIAEGYSVSREKKESFPLTVTSAQKNPTAFYLCASSNRLTGANVLTFGAGSRLTVL.

Only one count was recorded for this clone. J is TRBJ1-1 and V is TRBV4-2; the match to TRBD1 covers 8 bases. Germline V gene lookup returns CDR1 LGHNA and CDR2 YNFKEQ. The V gene end was trimmed by 0 bases and the J gene end by 5 bases; junction bases not matched to a gene: 8. CDR3 size: 16 residues. CDR3 sequence (DNA): TGTGCCAGCAGCCAAGAGCAGGGGGCTATAACAACTGAAGCTTTCTTT. Its protein is CASSQEQGAITTEAFF.

CDR3 protein: CSVGEGGGNQPQHF. The CDR3 DNA is TGCAGCGTTGGTGAAGGGGGCGGGAATCAGCCCCAGCATTTT. The chain links TRBV29-1 to TRBJ1-5; 7 bases fit TRBD1. The CDR3 covers 14 residues. V trimming: 4 bases; J trimming: 4 bases; junction bases outside the gene matches: 7. Germline V gene sequence: CDR1 SQVTM, CDR2 ANQGSEA. Filled out from reference TRBV29-1 and TRBJ1-5, the complete variable domain reads SAVISQKPSRDICQRGTSLTIQCQVDSQVTMMFWYRQQPGQSLTLIATANQGSEATYESGFVIDKFPISRPNLTFSTLTVSNMSPEDSSIYLCSVGEGGGNQPQHFGDGTRLSIL.

This rearrangement joins TRBV28 to TRBJ1-5; TRBD1 might be the D (5 bases). V was cut by 3 bases and J by 2 bases, with 20 bases left in between. The CDR3 is made up of 18 amino acids. CDR1 is MDHEN, CDR2 SYDVKM, per germline. CDR3 protein: CASSFHQWGGSRNQPQHF. As DNA, the CDR3 is TGTGCCAGCAGTTTCCACCAGTGGGGGGGGAGTCGCAATCAGCCCCAGCATTTT.